This T cell receptor (beta chain) was found in a study of T cell responses to AZD1222 COVID-19 vaccine. This clone was counted between two and nine times. The V gene end was trimmed by 3 bases and the J gene end by 10 bases; junction bases not matched to a gene: 7. Germline V CDR1 and CDR2: SGHRS, YFSETQ. The CDR3 loop spans 14 amino acids. Here immunoSEQ multiplex PCR was the method, and the copy in TCRdb shows in-frame clones only, minus some. The sample holds more than 100,000 clones, over 75% seen once. J is TRBJ2-1 and V is TRBV5-1, with 10 nucleotides matching TRBD2. The receptor was derived from an adult in good health. The sequences come from peripheral blood, collected on day 0 of AZD1222 vaccination. The CDR3 bases are TGCGCCAGCAGCTCAGCGGGAGGGCCCGGGGAGCAGTTCTTC. The encoded protein is CASSSAGGPGEQFF.